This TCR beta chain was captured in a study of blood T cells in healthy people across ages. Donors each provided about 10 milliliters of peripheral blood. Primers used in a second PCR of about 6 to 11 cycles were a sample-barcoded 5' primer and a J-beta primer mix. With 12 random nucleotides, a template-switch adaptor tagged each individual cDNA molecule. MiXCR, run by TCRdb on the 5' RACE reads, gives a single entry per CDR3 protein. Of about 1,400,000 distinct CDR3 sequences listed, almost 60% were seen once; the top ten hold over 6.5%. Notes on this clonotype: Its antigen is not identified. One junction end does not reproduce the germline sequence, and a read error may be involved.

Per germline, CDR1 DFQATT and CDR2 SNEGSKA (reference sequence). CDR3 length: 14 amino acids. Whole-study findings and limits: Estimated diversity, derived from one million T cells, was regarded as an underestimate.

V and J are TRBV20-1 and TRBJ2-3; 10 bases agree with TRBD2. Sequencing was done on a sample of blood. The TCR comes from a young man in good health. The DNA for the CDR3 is TGCGGTGCTAGCGAGGGTAGCGGGGGGGATACGCAGTATTTT. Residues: CGASEGSGGDTQYF.